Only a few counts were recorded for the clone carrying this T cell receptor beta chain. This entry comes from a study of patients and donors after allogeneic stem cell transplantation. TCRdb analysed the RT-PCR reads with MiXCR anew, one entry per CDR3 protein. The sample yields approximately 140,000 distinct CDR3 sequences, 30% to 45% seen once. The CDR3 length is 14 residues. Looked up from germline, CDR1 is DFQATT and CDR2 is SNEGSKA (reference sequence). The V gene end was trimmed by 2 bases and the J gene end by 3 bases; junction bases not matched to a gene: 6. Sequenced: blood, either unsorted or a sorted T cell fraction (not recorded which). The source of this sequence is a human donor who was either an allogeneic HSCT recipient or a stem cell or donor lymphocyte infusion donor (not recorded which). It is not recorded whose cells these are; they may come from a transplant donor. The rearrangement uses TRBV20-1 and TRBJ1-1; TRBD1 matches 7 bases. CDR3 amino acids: CSARRQGRDTEAFF. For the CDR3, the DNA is TGCAGTGCTAGACGACAGGGTCGGGACACTGAAGCTTTCTTT.